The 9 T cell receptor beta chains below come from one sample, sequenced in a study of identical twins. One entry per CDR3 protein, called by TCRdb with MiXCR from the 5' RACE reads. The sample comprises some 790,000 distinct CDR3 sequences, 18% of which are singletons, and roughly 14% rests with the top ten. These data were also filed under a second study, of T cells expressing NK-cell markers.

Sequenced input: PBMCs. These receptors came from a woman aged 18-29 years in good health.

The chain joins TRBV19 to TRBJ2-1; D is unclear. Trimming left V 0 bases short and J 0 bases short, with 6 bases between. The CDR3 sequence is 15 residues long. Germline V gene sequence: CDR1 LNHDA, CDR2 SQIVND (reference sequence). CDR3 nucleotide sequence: TGTGCCAGTAGTATAGATCCCTTCTCCTACAATGAGCAGTTCTTC. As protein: CASSIDPFSYNEQFF.

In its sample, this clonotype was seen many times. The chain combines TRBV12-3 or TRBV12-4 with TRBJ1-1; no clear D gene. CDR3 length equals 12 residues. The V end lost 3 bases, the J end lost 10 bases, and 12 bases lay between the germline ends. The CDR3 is CASSFLGASAFF. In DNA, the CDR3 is TGTGCCAGCAGTTTCCTCGGCGCCTCAGCTTTCTTT.

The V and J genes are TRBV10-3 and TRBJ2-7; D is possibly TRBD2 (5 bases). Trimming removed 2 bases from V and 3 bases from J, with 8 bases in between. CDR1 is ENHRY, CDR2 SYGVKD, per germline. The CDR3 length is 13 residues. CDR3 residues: CAISEREIYEQYF. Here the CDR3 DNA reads TGTGCCATCAGTGAGCGGGAAATCTACGAGCAGTACTTC.

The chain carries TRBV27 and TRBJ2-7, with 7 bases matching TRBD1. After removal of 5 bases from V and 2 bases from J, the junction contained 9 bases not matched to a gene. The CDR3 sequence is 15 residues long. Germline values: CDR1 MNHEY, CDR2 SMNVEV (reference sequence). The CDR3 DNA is TGTGCCAGCAGTGCCTACAGGGGACGAGCCTACGAGCAGTACTTC. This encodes CASSAYRGRAYEQYF.

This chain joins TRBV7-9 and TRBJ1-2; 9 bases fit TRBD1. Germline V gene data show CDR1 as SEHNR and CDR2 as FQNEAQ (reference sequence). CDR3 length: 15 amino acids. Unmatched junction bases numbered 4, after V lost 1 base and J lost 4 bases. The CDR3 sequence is CASSLVGTGTYGYTF. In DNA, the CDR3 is TGTGCCAGCAGCTTAGTTGGGACAGGGACCTATGGCTACACCTTC.

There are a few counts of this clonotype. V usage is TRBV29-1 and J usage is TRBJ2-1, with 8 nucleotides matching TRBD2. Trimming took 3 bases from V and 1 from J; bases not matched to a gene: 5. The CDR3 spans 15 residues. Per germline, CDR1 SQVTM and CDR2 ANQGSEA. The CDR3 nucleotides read TGCAGCGTTGAGCCGGGAGGGATTTCCTACAATGAGCAGTTCTTC. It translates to CSVEPGGISYNEQFF.

CDR3 residues: CASNPQYRVNYGYTF. CDR3 nucleotides: TGTGCCAGCAATCCCCAGTATAGGGTAAACTATGGCTACACCTTC. V gene TRBV12-3 or TRBV12-4 combines with J gene TRBJ1-2; the D is unclear. V was trimmed by 7 bases and J by 2 bases, leaving 17 bases between them. This CDR3 is built from 15 residues.

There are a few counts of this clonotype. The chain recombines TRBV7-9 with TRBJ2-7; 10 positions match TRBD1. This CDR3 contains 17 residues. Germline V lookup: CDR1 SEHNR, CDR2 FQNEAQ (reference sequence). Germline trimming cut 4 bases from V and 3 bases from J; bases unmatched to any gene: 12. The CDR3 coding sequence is TGTGCCAGCAGCTCCATCCCCGGGACAGGGGAAAACTACGAGCAGTACTTC. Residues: CASSSIPGTGENYEQYF.

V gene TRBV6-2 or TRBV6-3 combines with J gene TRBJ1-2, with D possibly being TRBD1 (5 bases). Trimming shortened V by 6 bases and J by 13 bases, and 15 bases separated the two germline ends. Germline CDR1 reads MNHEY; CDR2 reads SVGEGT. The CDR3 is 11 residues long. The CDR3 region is CASSNRGDGTF. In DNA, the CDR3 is TGTGCCAGCAGCAACAGAGGGGACGGCACCTTC.